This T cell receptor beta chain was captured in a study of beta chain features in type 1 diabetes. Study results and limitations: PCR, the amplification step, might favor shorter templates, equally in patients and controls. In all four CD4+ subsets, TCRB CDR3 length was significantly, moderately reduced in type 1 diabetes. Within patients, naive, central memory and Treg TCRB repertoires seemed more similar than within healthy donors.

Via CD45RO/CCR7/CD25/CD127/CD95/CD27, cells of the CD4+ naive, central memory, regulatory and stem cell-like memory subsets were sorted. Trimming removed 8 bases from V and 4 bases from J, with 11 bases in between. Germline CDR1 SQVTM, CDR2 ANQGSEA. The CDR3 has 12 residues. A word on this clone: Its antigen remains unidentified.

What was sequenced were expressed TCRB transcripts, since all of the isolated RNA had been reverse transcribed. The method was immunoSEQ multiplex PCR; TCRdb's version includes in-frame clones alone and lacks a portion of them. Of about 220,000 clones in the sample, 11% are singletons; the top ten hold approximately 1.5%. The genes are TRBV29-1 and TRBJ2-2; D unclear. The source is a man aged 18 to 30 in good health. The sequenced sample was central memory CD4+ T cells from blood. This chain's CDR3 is CSQTRRTGELFF. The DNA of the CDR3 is TGCAGCCAAACCAGGCGCACCGGGGAGCTGTTTTTT.